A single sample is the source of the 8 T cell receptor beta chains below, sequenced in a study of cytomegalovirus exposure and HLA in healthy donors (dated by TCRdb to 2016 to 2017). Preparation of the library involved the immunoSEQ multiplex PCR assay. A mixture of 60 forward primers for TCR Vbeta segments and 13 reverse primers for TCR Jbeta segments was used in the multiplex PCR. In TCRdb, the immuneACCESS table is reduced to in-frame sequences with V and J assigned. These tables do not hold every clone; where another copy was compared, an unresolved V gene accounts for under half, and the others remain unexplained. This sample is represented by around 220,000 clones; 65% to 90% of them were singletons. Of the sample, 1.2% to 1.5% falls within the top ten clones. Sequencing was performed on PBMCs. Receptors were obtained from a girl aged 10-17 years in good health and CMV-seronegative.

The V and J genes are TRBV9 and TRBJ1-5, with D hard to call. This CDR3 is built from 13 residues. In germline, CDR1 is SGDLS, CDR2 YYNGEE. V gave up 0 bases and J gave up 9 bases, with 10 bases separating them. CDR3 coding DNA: TGTGCCAGCAGCGTAGAGGCGGGTCGGCCCCAGCATTTT. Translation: CASSVEAGRPQHF.

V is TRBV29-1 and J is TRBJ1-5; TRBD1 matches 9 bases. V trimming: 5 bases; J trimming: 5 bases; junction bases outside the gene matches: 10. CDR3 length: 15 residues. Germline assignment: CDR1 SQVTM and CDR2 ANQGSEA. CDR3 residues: CSVWTGEVGDQPQHF. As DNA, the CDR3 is TGCAGCGTTTGGACAGGGGAGGTTGGGGATCAGCCCCAGCATTTT.

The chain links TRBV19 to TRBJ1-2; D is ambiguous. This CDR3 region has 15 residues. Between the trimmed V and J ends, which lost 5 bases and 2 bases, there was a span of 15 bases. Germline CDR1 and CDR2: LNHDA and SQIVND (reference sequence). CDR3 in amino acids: CASSFGVRANYGYTF. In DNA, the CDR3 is TGTGCCAGTAGTTTCGGGGTACGGGCCAACTATGGCTACACCTTC.

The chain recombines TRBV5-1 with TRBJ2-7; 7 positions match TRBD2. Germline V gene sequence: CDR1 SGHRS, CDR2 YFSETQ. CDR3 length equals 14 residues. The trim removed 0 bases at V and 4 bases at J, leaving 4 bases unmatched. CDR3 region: CASSLGSGNYEQYF. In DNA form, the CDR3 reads TGCGCCAGCAGCTTGGGAAGCGGGAATTACGAGCAGTACTTC.

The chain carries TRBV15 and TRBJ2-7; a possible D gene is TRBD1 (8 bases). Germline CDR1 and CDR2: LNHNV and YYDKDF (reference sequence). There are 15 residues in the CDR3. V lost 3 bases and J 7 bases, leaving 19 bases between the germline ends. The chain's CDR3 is CATSRGGTGGLEQYF. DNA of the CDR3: TGTGCCACCAGCAGGGGGGGGACAGGCGGCTTGGAGCAGTACTTC.

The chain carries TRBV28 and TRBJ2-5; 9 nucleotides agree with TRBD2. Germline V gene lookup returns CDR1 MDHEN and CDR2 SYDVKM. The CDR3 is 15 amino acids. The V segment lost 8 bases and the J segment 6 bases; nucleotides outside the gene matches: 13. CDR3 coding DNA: TGTGCCAGCTTGGCCCCAAGCGGGAGGACAAAGACCCAGTACTTC. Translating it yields CASLAPSGRTKTQYF. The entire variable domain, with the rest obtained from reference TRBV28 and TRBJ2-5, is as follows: DVKVTQSSRYLVKRTGEKVFLECVQDMDHENMFWYRQDPGLGLRLIYFSYDVKMKEKGDIPEGYSVSREKKERFSLILESASTNQTSMYLCASLAPSGRTKTQYFGPGTRLLVL.

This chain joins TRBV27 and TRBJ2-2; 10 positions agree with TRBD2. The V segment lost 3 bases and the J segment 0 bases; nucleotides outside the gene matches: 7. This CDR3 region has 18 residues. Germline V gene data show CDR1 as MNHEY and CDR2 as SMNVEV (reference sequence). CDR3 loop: CASSFSQRGGSNTGELFF. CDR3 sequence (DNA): TGTGCCAGCAGTTTTTCCCAGCGGGGGGGATCGAACACCGGGGAGCTGTTTTTT.

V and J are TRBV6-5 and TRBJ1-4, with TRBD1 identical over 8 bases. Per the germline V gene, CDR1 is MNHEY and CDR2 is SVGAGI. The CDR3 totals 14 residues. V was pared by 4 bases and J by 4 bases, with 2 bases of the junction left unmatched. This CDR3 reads CASSSGGVNEKLFF. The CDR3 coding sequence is TGTGCCAGCAGTTCAGGGGGCGTTAATGAAAAACTGTTTTTT.